This section outlines one TCR beta chain sequence together with its context. This sample is part of a study of PD-1 blockade in mismatch repair-deficient tumors. The CDR3 length is 14 residues. Germline V CDR1 and CDR2: SNHLY, FYNNEI. The junction had 6 bases not matched to a gene; V was cut back by 3 bases and J by 5 bases. This table comes from immunoSEQ multiplex PCR, and its TCRdb copy is limited to in-frame clones, with some not included. The repertoire consists of under 150,000 clones, with roughly nine tenths occurring once and the leading ten covering about 13%. The source is an adult with mismatch repair-deficient cancer. The chain employs TRBV2 and TRBJ2-5; 7 bases align to TRBD2. Specimen: peripheral blood, collected 44 weeks after starting pembrolizumab. The CDR3 DNA is TGTGCCAGCAGTGACATGGGGGGAGGGGAGACCCAGTACTTC. This gives the protein CASSDMGGGETQYF. Full variable domain (outside the CDR3, taken from reference TRBV2 and TRBJ2-5): EPEVTQTPSHQVTQMGQEVILRCVPISNHLYFYWYRQILGQKVEFLVSFYNNEISEKSEIFDDQFSVERPDGSNFTLKIRSTKLEDSAMYFCASSDMGGGETQYFGPGTRLLVL.